The 8 T cell receptor beta chains below were found in one sample sequenced in a study of blood T cell repertoires in COVID-19 (dated by TCRdb to 2019 to 2021). Libraries were made using the immunoSEQ multiplex PCR assay. TCRdb took this table from immuneACCESS and kept in-frame rearrangements with V and J called. Such tables lack part of the clones; where checked against another copy, unresolved V genes explain under half of the gap, and the rest is unexplained. This sample is represented by over 130,000 clones; 65% to 90% of them were singletons. Over 2.5% of the sample lies in the top ten. The sequenced material came from peripheral blood. The receptors originated from a man between 45 and 60 years old with acute or convalescent COVID-19.

CDR3 loop: CASSIGRGSGATNEKLFF. The CDR3, as DNA: TGCGCCAGCAGCATAGGAAGGGGGTCGGGTGCAACTAATGAAAAACTGTTTTTT. The V call is TRBV5-1, the J call TRBJ1-4, with D tentatively TRBD1 (6 bases). CDR1 and CDR2 (germline): SGHRS, YFSETQ. The CDR3 sequence is 18 residues long. V shed 4 bases and J shed 0 bases, with 19 bases lying between them.

This chain connects TRBV29-1 to TRBJ2-5; the D is unclear. V lost 1 base and J lost 4, with 10 bases in between. The germline V gene has CDR1 SQVTM and CDR2 ANQGSEA. The CDR3 is 13 amino acids. Written as DNA, the CDR3 is TGCAGCGTTGAAGTAACAGTAGGAGAGACCCAGTACTTC. Translation: CSVEVTVGETQYF.

V is TRBV29-1 and J is TRBJ2-3; unclear D gene. Per the germline V gene, CDR1 is SQVTM and CDR2 is ANQGSEA. The length of the CDR3 is 16 residues. Trimming took 4 bases from V and 0 from J, leaving 17 bases between them. The CDR3 reads CSVAPSAQTSTDTQYF. CDR3 coding DNA: TGCAGCGTTGCACCTTCGGCGCAGACTAGCACAGATACGCAGTATTTT.

The genes are TRBV7-8 and TRBJ1-2; D unclear. CDR3 size: 18 residues. The germline gives CDR1 SGHVS, CDR2 FQNEAQ. Trimming shortened V by 7 bases and J by 3 bases, and 27 bases separated the two germline ends. The CDR3 here is CASTPAGFSPGQYYGYTF. The CDR3 DNA sequence: TGTGCCAGCACCCCCGCTGGGTTTAGCCCTGGCCAATACTATGGCTACACCTTC.

This clone showed up just a few times. The chain couples TRBV29-1 to TRBJ1-1, with D possibly matching TRBD1 (6 bases). Trimming took 4 bases from V and 0 from J, leaving 9 bases between them. Germline CDR1 is SQVTM and CDR2 is ANQGSEA. The CDR3 is 13 amino acids. Here the CDR3 DNA reads TGCAGCGTTGCGGGACAATTGAACACTGAAGCTTTCTTT. Translation gives CSVAGQLNTEAFF.

This clone showed up just once. The gene calls are TRBV9 and TRBJ1-1, with no clear D. V was trimmed by 0 bases and J by 1 base, leaving 10 bases between them. The CDR3 is made up of 15 amino acids. CDR1 and CDR2 from the germline V gene are SGDLS and YYNGEE. CDR3 DNA sequence: TGTGCCAGCAGCGTAGGTGGAGTCCCGAACACTGAAGCTTTCTTT. Protein product: CASSVGGVPNTEAFF. Using reference TRBV9 and TRBJ1-1 for the parts outside the CDR3, the full variable domain is DSGVTQTPKHLITATGQRVTLRCSPRSGDLSVYWYQQSLDQGLQFLIQYYNGEERAKGNILERFSAQQFPDLHSELNLSSLELGDSALYFCASSVGGVPNTEAFFGQGTRLTVV.

The genes are TRBV27 and TRBJ1-1; D is ambiguous. CDR3 size: 14 residues. V was shortened by 3 bases and J by 2 bases, with 10 bases between the two germline ends. In germline, CDR1 is MNHEY, CDR2 SMNVEV (reference sequence). The CDR3 protein is CASSFLGSNTEAFF. CDR3 nucleotide sequence: TGTGCCAGCAGTTTTTTAGGGAGTAACACTGAAGCTTTCTTT.

This sequence joins TRBV4-2 and TRBJ2-3, with TRBD2 identical over 16 bases. V lost 2 bases and J lost 2; bases outside the gene matches: 7. Germline V lookup: CDR1 LGHNA, CDR2 YNFKEQ. This CDR3 is built from 19 residues. The CDR3 DNA is TGTGCCAGCAGCCAATTCGGGACTAGCGGGGGGGACTACACAGATACGCAGTATTTT. Translated: CASSQFGTSGGDYTDTQYF.